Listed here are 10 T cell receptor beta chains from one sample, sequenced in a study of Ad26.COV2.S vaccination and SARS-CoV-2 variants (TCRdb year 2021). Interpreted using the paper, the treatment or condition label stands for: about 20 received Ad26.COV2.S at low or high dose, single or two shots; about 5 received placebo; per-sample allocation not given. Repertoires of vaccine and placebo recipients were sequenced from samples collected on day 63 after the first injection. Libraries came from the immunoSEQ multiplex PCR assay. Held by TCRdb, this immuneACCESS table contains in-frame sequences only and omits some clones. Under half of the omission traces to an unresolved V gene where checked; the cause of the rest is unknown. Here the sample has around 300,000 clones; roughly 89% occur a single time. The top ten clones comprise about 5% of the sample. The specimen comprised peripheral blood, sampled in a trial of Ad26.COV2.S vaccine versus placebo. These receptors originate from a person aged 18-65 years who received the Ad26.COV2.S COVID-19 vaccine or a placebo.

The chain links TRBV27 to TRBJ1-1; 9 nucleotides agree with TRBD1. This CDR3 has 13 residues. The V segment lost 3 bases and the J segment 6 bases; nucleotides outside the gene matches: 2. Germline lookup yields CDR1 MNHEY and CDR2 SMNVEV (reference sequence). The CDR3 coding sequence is TGTGCCAGCAGTTTCCGGACAGGGGCTGAAGCTTTCTTT. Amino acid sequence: CASSFRTGAEAFF.

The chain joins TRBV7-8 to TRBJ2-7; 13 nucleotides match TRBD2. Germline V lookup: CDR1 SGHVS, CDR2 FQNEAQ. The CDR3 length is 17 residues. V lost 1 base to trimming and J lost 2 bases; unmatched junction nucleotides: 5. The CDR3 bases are TGTGCCAGCAGCTTAGGTCGAACTAGCGGGGGGGCCTACGAGCAGTACTTC. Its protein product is CASSLGRTSGGAYEQYF.

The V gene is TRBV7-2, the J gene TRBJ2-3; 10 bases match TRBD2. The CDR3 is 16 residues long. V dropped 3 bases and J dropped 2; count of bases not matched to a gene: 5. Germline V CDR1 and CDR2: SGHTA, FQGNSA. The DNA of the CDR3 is TGTGCCAGCAGCTTTCTAGCGGGGGCCTCCACAGATACGCAGTATTTT. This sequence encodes CASSFLAGASTDTQYF.

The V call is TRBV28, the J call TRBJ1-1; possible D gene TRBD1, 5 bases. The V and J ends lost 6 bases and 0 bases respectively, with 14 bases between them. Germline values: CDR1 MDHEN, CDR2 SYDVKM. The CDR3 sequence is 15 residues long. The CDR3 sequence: CASSYVDRVNTEAFF. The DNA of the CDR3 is TGTGCCAGCAGCTACGTAGACAGAGTGAACACTGAAGCTTTCTTT.

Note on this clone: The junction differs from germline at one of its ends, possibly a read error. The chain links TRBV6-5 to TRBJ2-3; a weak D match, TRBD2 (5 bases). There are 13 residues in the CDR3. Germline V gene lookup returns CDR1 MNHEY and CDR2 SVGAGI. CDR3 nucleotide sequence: TGTGCCAGCAGGTACTTAGCGACAGATACGCAGTATTTT. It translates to CASRYLATDTQYF.

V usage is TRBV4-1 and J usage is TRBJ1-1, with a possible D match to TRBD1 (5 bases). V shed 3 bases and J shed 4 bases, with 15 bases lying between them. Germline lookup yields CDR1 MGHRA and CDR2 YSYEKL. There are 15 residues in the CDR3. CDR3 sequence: CASSHSTGGTTEAFF. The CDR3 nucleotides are TGCGCCAGCAGCCATTCTACTGGGGGAACCACTGAAGCTTTCTTT.

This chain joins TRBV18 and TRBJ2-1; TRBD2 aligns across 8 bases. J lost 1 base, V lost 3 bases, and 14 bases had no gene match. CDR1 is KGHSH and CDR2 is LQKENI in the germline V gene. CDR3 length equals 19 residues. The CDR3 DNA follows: TGTGCCAGCTCACCGCCTAACCGGGGTAGCGGGGTTTCCTACAATGAGCAGTTCTTC. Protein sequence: CASSPPNRGSGVSYNEQFF.

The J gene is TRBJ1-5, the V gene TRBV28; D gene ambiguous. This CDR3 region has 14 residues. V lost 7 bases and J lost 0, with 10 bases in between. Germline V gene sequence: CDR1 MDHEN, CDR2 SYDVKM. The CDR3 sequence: CASKSPYSNQPQHF. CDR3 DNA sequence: TGTGCCAGCAAAAGCCCCTATAGCAATCAGCCCCAGCATTTT.

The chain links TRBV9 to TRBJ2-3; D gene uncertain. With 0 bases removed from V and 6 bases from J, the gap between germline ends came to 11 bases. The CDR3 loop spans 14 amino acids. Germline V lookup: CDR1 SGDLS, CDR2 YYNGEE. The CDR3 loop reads CASSVASRMDTQYF. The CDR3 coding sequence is TGTGCCAGCAGCGTAGCCAGTAGGATGGATACGCAGTATTTT.

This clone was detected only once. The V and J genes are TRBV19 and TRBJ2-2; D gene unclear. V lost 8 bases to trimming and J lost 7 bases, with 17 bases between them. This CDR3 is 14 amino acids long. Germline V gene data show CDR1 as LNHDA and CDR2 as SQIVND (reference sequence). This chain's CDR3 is CASSPLSGNGELFF. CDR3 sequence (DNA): TGTGCCAGTTCCCCCCTATCCGGTAACGGGGAGCTGTTTTTT.